This T cell receptor (beta chain) was sequenced for a study of read filtering for tumor transcriptome and immune sequencing. The CDR3 runs 14 residues. Trimming pared 7 bases from V and 1 base from J, leaving 13 bases between. The V gene's germline CDR1 is MNHNY and CDR2 SVGAGI (reference sequence). The library was built from roughly 400 ng RNA with molecular barcoded adaptors for alpha/delta and beta/gamma chains. TCRdb reprocessed the reads via MiXCR and lists one record per CDR3 protein. The sample holds around 50,000 distinct CDR3 sequences; more than 9% are singletons and the top ten take more than 15%. This clonotype was picked up many times.

The chain combines TRBV6-6 with TRBJ1-1, with unresolved D. The receptor comes from a donor aged 40 or over with multiple myeloma. Sample: a population of CD138-negative cells sorted from bone marrow. The CDR3 loop is CASTVSGRNTEAFF. DNA of the CDR3: TGTGCCAGCACCGTCAGTGGAAGGAACACTGAAGCTTTCTTT.